This record covers a single T cell receptor beta chain. This record belongs to a study of blood T cell repertoires in COVID-19. Whole-study context: Sources were T cells, B-cell-depleted T cells, or PBMCs; the material itself was cDNA or gDNA.

V shed 5 bases, J shed 6 bases, and the junction held 15 bases outside the gene matches. Germline assignment: CDR1 MGHDK and CDR2 SYGVNS. This CDR3 comprises 17 residues. Clones were sequenced by immunoSEQ multiplex PCR, and TCRdb holds only the in-frame ones, with some missing. Found here are 30,000 to 35,000 clones, under 85% of them singletons; the top ten hold just over 35%. V gene TRBV25-1 combines with J gene TRBJ1-2; TRBD1 matches at 10 bases. The TCR comes from an older man with acute or convalescent COVID-19. The sequenced sample consisted of peripheral blood. The CDR3 sequence is CASSPPGTGVTVNGYTF. CDR3 nucleotide sequence: TGTGCCAGCAGTCCCCCCGGGACAGGGGTGACGGTCAATGGCTACACCTTC.